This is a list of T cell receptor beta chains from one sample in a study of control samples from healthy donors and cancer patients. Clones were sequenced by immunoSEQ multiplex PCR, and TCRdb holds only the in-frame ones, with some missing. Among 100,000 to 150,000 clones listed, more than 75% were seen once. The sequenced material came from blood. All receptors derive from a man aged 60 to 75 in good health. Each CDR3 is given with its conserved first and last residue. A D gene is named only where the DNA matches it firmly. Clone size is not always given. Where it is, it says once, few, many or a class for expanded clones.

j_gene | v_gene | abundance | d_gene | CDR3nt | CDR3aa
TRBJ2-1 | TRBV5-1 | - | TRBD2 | TGCGCCAGCAGCGGAGGGGGACTAGCGGGGAGCAATGAGCAGTTCTTC | CASSGGGLAGSNEQFF
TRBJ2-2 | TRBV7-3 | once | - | TGTGCCAGCAGCTCCGGGACTCAGAACACCGGGGAGCTGTTTTTT | CASSSGTQNTGELFF
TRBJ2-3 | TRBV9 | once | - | TGTGCCAGCAGCGTAGCTCCAGCCCCAGATACGCAGTATTTT | CASSVAPAPDTQYF
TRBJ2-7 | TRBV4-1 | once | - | TGCGCCAGCAGCCAAGGGGTGGGTGTGGGGGGCCACGAGCAGTACTTC | CASSQGVGVGGHEQYF
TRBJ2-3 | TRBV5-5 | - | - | TGTGCCAGCAGCTTCGGTGGAACCACCCCCACAGATACGCAGTATTTT | CASSFGGTTPTDTQYF
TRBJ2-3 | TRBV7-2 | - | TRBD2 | TGTGCCAGCAGCTTAGGGCGGGGGGGCGGCACAGATACGCAGTATTTT | CASSLGRGGGTDTQYF
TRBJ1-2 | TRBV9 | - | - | TGTGCCAGCAGCCCATATTTGGATACGGCTGCAGGCTATGGCTACACCTTC | CASSPYLDTAAGYGYTF
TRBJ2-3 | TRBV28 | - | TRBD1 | TGTGCCAGCAGCGTACAGGGGAACACGCAGTATTTT | CASSVQGNTQYF
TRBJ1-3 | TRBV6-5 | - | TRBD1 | TGTGCCAGCAGGCAACAGGGGGCGTATGGAAACACCATATATTTT | CASRQQGAYGNTIYF
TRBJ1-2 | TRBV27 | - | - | TGTGCCAGCAGTTCGGGACGCTCAGGGGGCTACACCTTC | CASSSGRSGGYTF
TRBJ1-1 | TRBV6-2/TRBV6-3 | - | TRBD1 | TGTGCCAGCAGTTTGTCAGGGGGCAACACTGAAGCTTTCTTT | CASSLSGGNTEAFF
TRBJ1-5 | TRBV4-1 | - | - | TGCGCCAGCAGCCAAGGGGAACGGGGAAATCAGCCCCAGCATTTT | CASSQGERGNQPQHF
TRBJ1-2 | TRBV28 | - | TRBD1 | TGTGCCAGCAGCCTGACAGGGGCTTGGGGCGGCTACACCTTC | CASSLTGAWGGYTF
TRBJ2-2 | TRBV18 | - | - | TGTGCCAGCTCACCTGGACAGACGAACACCGGGGAGCTGTTTTTT | CASSPGQTNTGELFF
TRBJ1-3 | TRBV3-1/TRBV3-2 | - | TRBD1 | TGTGCCAGCAGCGTCCGACAGGGTTGGTCTGGAAACACCATATATTTT | CASSVRQGWSGNTIYF
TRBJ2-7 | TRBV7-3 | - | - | TGTGCCAGCAGCTTAATCGGGGGCACCTACGAGCAGTACTTC | CASSLIGGTYEQYF
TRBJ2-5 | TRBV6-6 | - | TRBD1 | TGTGCCAGCAGTTACTTTTCCCAACAGGGGCAAGAGACCCAGTACTTC | CASSYFSQQGQETQYF
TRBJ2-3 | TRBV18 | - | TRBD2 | TGTGCCAGCTCACCACTGGAAGCGGGAAGCACAGATACGCAGTATTTT | CASSPLEAGSTDTQYF
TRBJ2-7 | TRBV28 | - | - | TGTGCCAGCAGTTTGAGATACGAGCAGTACTTC | CASSLRYEQYF
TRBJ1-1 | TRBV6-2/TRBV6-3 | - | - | TGTGCCAGCAGTTACTCGACGGGGAGGCATGAGAACACTGAAGCTTTCTTT | CASSYSTGRHENTEAFF
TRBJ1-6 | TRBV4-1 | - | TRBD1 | TGCGCCAGCAGCCAATCTTGGACAGGGGGCAGTTCACCCCTCCACTTT | CASSQSWTGGSSPLHF
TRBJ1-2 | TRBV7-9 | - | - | TGTGCCAGTAGCTTAGTGGCGGTTAACTATGGCTACACCTTC | CASSLVAVNYGYTF
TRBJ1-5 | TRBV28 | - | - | TGTGCCAGCAGTTTAGGTGGTCAGCCCCAGCATTTT | CASSLGGQPQHF
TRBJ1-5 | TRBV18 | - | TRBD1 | TGTGCCAGCTCACTTCAAGACAGGGCCCAGCCCCAGCATTTT | CASSLQDRAQPQHF
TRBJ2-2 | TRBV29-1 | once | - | TGCAGCGGCCGGGACACCGGGGAGCTGTTTTTT | CSGRDTGELFF
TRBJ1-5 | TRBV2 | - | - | TGTGCCAGCAGCGCGGTAGGGAATCAGCCCCAGCATTTT | CASSAVGNQPQHF
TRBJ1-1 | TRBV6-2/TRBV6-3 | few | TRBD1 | TGTGCCAGCAGTTACTTCCGACAGGGGACTGAAGCTTTCTTT | CASSYFRQGTEAFF